This TCR beta chain originates from a study of technical replicates of blood from several donors. Germline CDR1 is SQVTM and CDR2 is ANQGSEA. This CDR3 has 13 residues. V lost 4 bases and J lost 2; bases outside the gene matches: 5. Here immunoSEQ multiplex PCR was the method, and the copy in TCRdb shows in-frame clones only, minus some. The sample lists around 53,000 clones, 80% to 95% occurring once. This clonotype was obtained from a human donor in good health. Some clones in this sample may be carry-over from other donors' samples. The chain recombines TRBV29-1 with TRBJ2-7; 7 bases are a match to TRBD1. Sequencing was done on a sample of PBMCs. The CDR3 region is CSVGQGTAYEQYF. The CDR3 nucleotides read TGCAGCGTTGGACAAGGGACAGCCTACGAGCAGTACTTC.